Below, 21 T cell receptor beta chains from the same sample are listed, as sequenced in a study of cytomegalovirus exposure and HLA in healthy donors. Clones were read by immunoSEQ multiplex PCR, and TCRdb kept only the in-frame ones, dropping some. This sample carries about 310,000 clones, roughly 87% of them seen once, and the ten largest clones take around 0.96%. Input material: PBMCs. These TCRs come from a man aged 25-40 years in good health and CMV-seronegative.

This chain joins TRBV7-6 and TRBJ1-3; 7 positions match TRBD1. The CDR3 sequence is 17 residues long. V lost 5 bases to trimming and J lost 0 bases; unmatched junction nucleotides: 10. Germline V gene lookup returns CDR1 SGHVS and CDR2 FNYEAQ. Here the CDR3 reads CASSLNRGAPSGNTIYF. DNA of the CDR3: TGTGCCAGCAGCCTTAACAGGGGTGCCCCCTCTGGAAACACCATATATTTT.

V and J are TRBV27 and TRBJ1-1; possible D gene TRBD1, 6 bases. The V end was cut by 1 base, the J end by 5 bases, with 17 bases between. The germline gives CDR1 MNHEY, CDR2 SMNVEV (reference sequence). CDR3 length: 16 residues. The CDR3 region has the DNA TGTGCCAGCAGTTTATTGTTTGGTTGGGGGCATACTGAAGCTTTCTTT. Translating gives CASSLLFGWGHTEAFF.

The J gene is TRBJ1-1, the V gene TRBV6-5, with D hard to call. The V end was cut by 3 bases, the J end by 2 bases, with 10 bases between. Germline CDR1 and CDR2: MNHEY and SVGAGI. CDR3 size: 14 residues. CDR3 nucleotides: TGTGCCAGCAGTTATTACGGTCTAAACACTGAAGCTTTCTTT. The encoded protein is CASSYYGLNTEAFF.

The chain couples TRBV5-5 to TRBJ1-1, with D hard to call. Germline assignment: CDR1 SGHKS and CDR2 YYEKEE (reference sequence). This CDR3 contains 13 residues. V gave up 4 bases and J gave up 3 bases, with 10 bases separating them. In DNA form, the CDR3 reads TGTGCCAGCAGCCTCTACGGGGACACTGAAGCTTTCTTT. It is translated as CASSLYGDTEAFF.

The genes are TRBV6-1 and TRBJ2-4, with 7 bases identical to TRBD1. V shed 4 bases and J 5 bases; nucleotides not matched to a gene: 5. Germline loops: CDR1 MNHNS, CDR2 SASEGT. The CDR3 has 14 residues. The CDR3 here is CASSGQGLQNIQYF. CDR3 nucleotides: TGTGCCAGCAGTGGACAGGGCCTCCAAAACATTCAGTACTTC.

The rearrangement uses TRBV5-6 and TRBJ2-1, with D perhaps TRBD2 (6 bases). Germline lookup yields CDR1 SGHDT and CDR2 YYEEEE. V lost 5 bases and J 6 bases, leaving 6 bases between the germline ends. The CDR3 length is 11 residues. The CDR3 nucleotides are TGTGCCAGCAGTAGCGGCAATGAGCAGTTCTTC. It is translated as CASSSGNEQFF.

The sample holds one count of this clone. V and J are TRBV2 and TRBJ2-7; no reliable D call. The CDR3 is 11 amino acids. V was trimmed by 8 bases and J by 3 bases, leaving 8 bases between them. Germline V CDR1 and CDR2: SNHLY, FYNNEI. CDR3 in amino acids: CASAPGYEQYF. The CDR3 nucleotides read TGTGCCAGCGCCCCCGGCTACGAGCAGTACTTC.

The rearrangement uses TRBV6-1 and TRBJ2-2; 7 bases map to TRBD1. Germline V gene sequence: CDR1 MNHNS, CDR2 SASEGT. After removal of 11 bases from V and 7 bases from J, the junction contained 13 bases not matched to a gene. There are 14 residues in the CDR3. CDR3 sequence (DNA): TGTGCCGTACAGGGGTTTAGGCGAGACGGGGAGCTGTTTTTT. This encodes CAVQGFRRDGELFF.

The rearrangement links TRBV15 to TRBJ1-5; TRBD1 might be the D (5 bases). Trimming stripped 5 bases from V and 0 bases from J, with 17 bases between. Germline CDR1 LNHNV, CDR2 YYDKDF (reference sequence). CDR3 length equals 17 residues. The CDR3 DNA is TGTGCCACCAGCGGGGGGGTGGGAGTCGGTAGCAATCAGCCCCAGCATTTT. It translates to CATSGGVGVGSNQPQHF.

This clone was counted once. This chain joins TRBV4-3 and TRBJ2-6, with a possible D match to TRBD2 (5 bases). Germline V gene sequence: CDR1 LGHNA, CDR2 YSLEER. This CDR3 region has 17 residues. The V end lost 0 bases, the J end lost 0 bases, and 9 bases lay between the germline ends. CDR3 region: CASSQEDSSSGANVLTF. The CDR3 DNA is TGCGCCAGCAGCCAAGAGGACTCCAGCTCTGGGGCCAACGTCCTGACTTTC.

The V call is TRBV27, the J call TRBJ2-7, with a tentative D call TRBD1 (6 bases). Between the trimmed V and J ends, which lost 6 bases and 0 bases, there was a span of 12 bases. The CDR3 has 14 residues. Germline V CDR1 and CDR2: MNHEY, SMNVEV (reference sequence). The CDR3 region is CASSFQDSSYEQYF. DNA of the CDR3: TGTGCCAGCAGCTTTCAGGACAGCTCCTACGAGCAGTACTTC.

This clone was detected only once. The chain uses TRBV7-8 and TRBJ2-3; D is perhaps TRBD1 (5 bases). The germline CDR1 and CDR2 sequences are SGHVS and FQNEAQ. Trimming shortened V by 2 bases and J by 6 bases, and 15 bases separated the two germline ends. The CDR3 length is 15 residues. CDR3 loop: CASSLFPGATDTQYF. CDR3 sequence (DNA): TGTGCCAGCAGCTTATTCCCTGGGGCCACGGATACGCAGTATTTT.

The V gene is TRBV28, the J gene TRBJ1-2, with 10 bases identical to TRBD1. Germline V CDR1 and CDR2: MDHEN, SYDVKM. J lost 3 bases, V lost 5 bases, and 6 bases had no gene match. The length of the CDR3 is 15 residues. CDR3 protein: CASSLSTGGYYGYTF. The CDR3 DNA sequence: TGTGCCAGCAGTCTATCGACAGGGGGCTACTATGGCTACACCTTC.

V and J are TRBV7-6 and TRBJ1-5; TRBD1 might be the D (6 bases). This CDR3 is 13 amino acids long. V was trimmed by 4 bases and J by 4 bases, leaving 8 bases between them. The germline CDR1 and CDR2 sequences are SGHVS and FNYEAQ. The CDR3, as DNA: TGTGCCAGCAGCTGGGACATTAATCAGCCCCAGCATTTT. Protein sequence: CASSWDINQPQHF.

V usage is TRBV5-1 and J usage is TRBJ2-7, with D tentatively TRBD1 (6 bases). Between the trimmed V and J ends, which lost 3 bases and 3 bases, there was a span of 10 bases. The CDR3 length is 13 residues. Germline values: CDR1 SGHRS, CDR2 YFSETQ. The CDR3 protein is CASSWDTLYEQYF. DNA for the CDR3: TGCGCCAGCAGCTGGGACACCCTCTACGAGCAGTACTTC. Drawing the rest from reference TRBV5-1 and TRBJ2-7, the complete variable domain is KAGVTQTPRYLIKTRGQQVTLSCSPISGHRSVSWYQQTPGQGLQFLFEYFSETQRNKGNFPGRFSGRQFSNSRSEMNVSTLELGDSALYLCASSWDTLYEQYFGPGTRLTVT.

This sequence joins TRBV2 and TRBJ1-6; no clear D gene. The CDR3 loop spans 16 amino acids. Germline V gene data show CDR1 as SNHLY and CDR2 as FYNNEI. V was shortened by 5 bases and J by 4 bases, with 15 bases between the two germline ends. The CDR3 DNA follows: TGTGCCAGCAGTCGTCCCTACGTGAGGTATAATTCACCCCTCCACTTT. This codes for CASSRPYVRYNSPLHF.

This clone was counted a few times. DNA for the CDR3: TGTGCCAGCACGACAAATAATTCACCCCTCCACTTT. Residues: CASTTNNSPLHF. This chain uses TRBV27 with TRBJ1-6; D unresolved. Germline V gene sequence: CDR1 MNHEY, CDR2 SMNVEV (reference sequence). Trimming shortened V by 7 bases and J by 5 bases, and 6 bases separated the two germline ends. This CDR3 is built from 12 residues.

The V call is TRBV5-4, the J call TRBJ2-5; the match to TRBD2 covers 9 bases. The V gene end was trimmed by 1 base and the J gene end by 5 bases; junction bases not matched to a gene: 9. This CDR3 has 16 residues. CDR1 and CDR2 from the germline V gene are SGHNT and YYREEE (reference sequence). The chain's CDR3 is CASSLKFAGGIETQYF. The DNA for the CDR3 is TGTGCCAGCAGCTTGAAGTTCGCGGGGGGGATCGAGACCCAGTACTTC.

The V call is TRBV23-1, the J call TRBJ2-1, with 9 bases fitting TRBD1. TRBV23-1 qualifies as an ORF whose function is uncertain. V shed 6 bases, J shed 5 bases, and the junction held 2 bases outside the gene matches. This CDR3 is 13 amino acids long. The CDR3 nucleotides read TGCGCCAGCAGCCGGGACAGGGACAATGAGCAGTTCTTC. Amino acids: CASSRDRDNEQFF.

The rearrangement joins TRBV5-1 to TRBJ1-2; D is unresolved. V was trimmed by 1 base and J by 7 bases, leaving 11 bases between them. The CDR3 totals 13 residues. Looked up from germline, CDR1 is SGHRS and CDR2 is YFSETQ. The CDR3 DNA reads TGCGCCAGCAGCTTGAGTCCGTCGGGTGGCTACACCTTC. It codes for CASSLSPSGGYTF. Combining the CDR3 with reference TRBV5-1 and TRBJ1-2 gives the whole variable domain KAGVTQTPRYLIKTRGQQVTLSCSPISGHRSVSWYQQTPGQGLQFLFEYFSETQRNKGNFPGRFSGRQFSNSRSEMNVSTLELGDSALYLCASSLSPSGGYTFGSGTRLTVV.

The chain is built from TRBV4-3 and TRBJ2-2; no definite D call. The germline gives CDR1 LGHNA, CDR2 YSLEER. There are 13 residues in the CDR3. V was pared by 3 bases and J by 7 bases, with 9 bases between. DNA of the CDR3: TGCGCCAGCAGCCATCGGGTTAACGGGGAGCTGTTTTTT. Its protein is CASSHRVNGELFF.